A single sample gave rise to the 14 T cell receptor beta chains below, sequenced in a study of blood T cell repertoires in COVID-19. Data came from immunoSEQ multiplex PCR; TCRdb stores just in-frame clones and leaves some out. In the table there are about 360,000 clones, 86% of which are singletons. Sequencing was done on a sample of peripheral blood. Source of these receptors: a woman aged 60-70 years with COVID-19, enrolled during active disease.

Remarks on this clone: The sample contains more than one DNA sequence encoding this CDR3. This chain joins TRBV9 and TRBJ1-2; tentative D call: TRBD1 (6 bases). CDR1 is SGDLS, CDR2 YYNGEE, per germline. V lost 0 bases and J lost 3, with 6 bases in between. This CDR3 is built from 13 residues. CDR3 bases: TGTGCCAGCAGCGTAGCAGGGGACTATGGCTACACCTTC. Its protein is CASSVAGDYGYTF.

The chain has TRBV4-2 and TRBJ2-1, with D possibly matching TRBD2 (5 bases). V lost 3 bases to trimming and J lost 6 bases, with 12 bases between them. CDR3 length: 14 amino acids. CDR1 and CDR2 from the germline V gene are LGHNA and YNFKEQ. The CDR3 region has the DNA TGTGCCAGCAGCCATAGCGCCCCCGGCAATGAGCAGTTCTTC. It encodes CASSHSAPGNEQFF.

The rearrangement links TRBV6-1 to TRBJ2-1, with D hard to call. CDR1 is MNHNS, CDR2 SASEGT, per germline. V dropped 0 bases and J dropped 2 bases, with 11 bases sitting between them. The CDR3 totals 16 residues. CDR3 region: CASSEAIANTYNEQFF. The CDR3 DNA follows: TGTGCCAGCAGTGAAGCGATAGCAAATACCTACAATGAGCAGTTCTTC.

The chain recombines TRBV20-1 with TRBJ1-1; D ambiguous. There are 13 residues in the CDR3. Germline CDR1 reads DFQATT; CDR2 reads SNEGSKA (reference sequence). Trimming took 3 bases from V and 0 from J, leaving 8 bases between them. The CDR3 spells CSASGRMNTEAFF. The CDR3 DNA reads TGCAGTGCTAGTGGCAGAATGAACACTGAAGCTTTCTTT.

This clone was seen a single time. V gene TRBV7-3 combines with J gene TRBJ1-2, with D possibly TRBD1 on 5 matching bases. The CDR3 runs to 14 residues. In germline, CDR1 is SGHTA, CDR2 FQGTGA. Trimming took 2 bases from V and 7 from J, leaving 14 bases between them. CDR3 loop: CASSLGAGKLGYTF. The DNA of the CDR3 is TGTGCCAGCAGCTTAGGCGCAGGGAAGCTTGGCTACACCTTC.

The chain couples TRBV7-6 to TRBJ1-1, with TRBD1 identical over 7 bases. Germline CDR1 reads SGHVS; CDR2 reads FNYEAQ. V was clipped by 1 base and J by 7 bases; unmatched bases: 3. The CDR3 runs 13 residues. Here the CDR3 DNA reads TGTGCCAGCAGCTTAGGCCAGGGGGGTGAAGCTTTCTTT. This gives the protein CASSLGQGGEAFF.

V and J are TRBV7-9 and TRBJ1-5, with TRBD1 matching 7 bases. The CDR3 has 15 residues. The V and J ends lost 0 bases and 2 bases, in that order; junction bases with no gene match: 1. Germline V lookup: CDR1 SEHNR, CDR2 FQNEAQ (reference sequence). The CDR3 sequence: CASSLAGGGNQPQHF. Written as DNA, the CDR3 is TGTGCCAGCAGCTTAGCAGGGGGCGGCAATCAGCCCCAGCATTTT. Drawing the rest from reference TRBV7-9 and TRBJ1-5, the complete variable domain is DTGVSQNPRHKITKRGQNVTFRCDPISEHNRLYWYRQTLGQGPEFLTYFQNEAQLEKSRLLSDRFSAERPKGSFSTLEIQRTEQGDSAMYLCASSLAGGGNQPQHFGDGTRLSIL.

The chain combines TRBV5-1 with TRBJ2-2, with D tentatively TRBD2 (6 bases). The CDR3 consists of 15 residues. Deletions cut 0 bases from V and 1 base from J, with 7 bases between. CDR1 and CDR2 from the germline V gene are SGHRS and YFSETQ. The CDR3 sequence: CASSLGRGNTGELFF. CDR3 coding DNA: TGCGCCAGCAGCTTGGGGAGGGGGAACACCGGGGAGCTGTTTTTT.

The rearrangement joins TRBV10-3 to TRBJ2-5, with 9 nucleotides matching TRBD2. Germline-derived CDR1 and CDR2 are ENHRY and SYGVKD. The ends lost 0 bases at V and 5 bases at J; junction bases unmatched: 10. The CDR3 length is 17 residues. CDR3 sequence reads: CAISESTASGAWETQYF. The CDR3 nucleotides read TGTGCCATCAGTGAGTCTACGGCTAGCGGGGCATGGGAGACCCAGTACTTC.

Concerning this clone itself: The junction and the germline gene differ at one end; a read error may be behind it. J is TRBJ2-5 and V is TRBV5-8, with a tentative D call TRBD1 (6 bases). This CDR3 spans 16 amino acids. Germline CDR1 SGHTS, CDR2 YDEGEE. The CDR3 DNA reads as TGTGCCAGCAACTTGCCAGGGGTTCGTTCGGCGGAGACCCAGTACTTC. Protein sequence: CASNLPGVRSAETQYF.

The chain is built from TRBV6-5 and TRBJ2-3, with a possible D match to TRBD1 (6 bases). V shed 5 bases and J shed 4 bases, with 13 bases lying between them. The CDR3 runs 14 residues. Germline loops: CDR1 MNHEY, CDR2 SVGAGI. CDR3: CASSQQGGADTQYF. The CDR3, as DNA: TGTGCCAGCAGTCAACAGGGTGGTGCAGATACGCAGTATTTT.

The CDR3 nucleotides are TGTGCCAGCAGCCAATTAGCCGGGGAGCTGTTTTTT. Translating it yields CASSQLAGELFF. The rearrangement uses TRBV13 and TRBJ2-2; D ambiguous. V was clipped by 5 bases and J by 6 bases, with 7 bases between them. Germline CDR1 and CDR2: PRHDT and FYEKMQ (reference sequence). The CDR3 extends over 12 amino acids.

V gene TRBV9 combines with J gene TRBJ1-1, with 7 bases identical to TRBD1. CDR3 length: 13 amino acids. Germline CDR1 and CDR2: SGDLS and YYNGEE. J lost 3 bases, V lost 5 bases, and 4 bases had no gene match. The CDR3 reads CASSSRGYTEAFF. CDR3 sequence (DNA): TGTGCCAGCAGTTCCAGGGGGTACACTGAAGCTTTCTTT.

This sequence joins TRBV2 and TRBJ1-2; a possible D gene is TRBD1 (5 bases). Germline CDR1 and CDR2: SNHLY and FYNNEI. The V end lost 4 bases, the J end lost 7 bases, and 16 bases lay between the germline ends. The CDR3 has 14 amino acids. The CDR3: CASSARSSGGGYTF. CDR3 sequence (DNA): TGTGCCAGCAGTGCCCGGAGTAGCGGGGGTGGCTACACCTTC.